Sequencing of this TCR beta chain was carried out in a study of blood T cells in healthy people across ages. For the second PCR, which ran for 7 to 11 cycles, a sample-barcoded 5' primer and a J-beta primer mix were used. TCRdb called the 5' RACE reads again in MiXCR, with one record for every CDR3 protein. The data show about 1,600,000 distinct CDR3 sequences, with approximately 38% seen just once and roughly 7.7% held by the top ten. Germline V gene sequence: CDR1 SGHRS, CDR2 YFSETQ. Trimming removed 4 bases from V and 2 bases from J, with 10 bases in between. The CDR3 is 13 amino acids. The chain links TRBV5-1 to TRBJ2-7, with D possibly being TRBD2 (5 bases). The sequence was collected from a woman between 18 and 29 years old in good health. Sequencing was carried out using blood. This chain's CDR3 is CASSRPAAYEQYF. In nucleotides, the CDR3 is TGCGCCAGCAGCCGCCCAGCGGCCTACGAGCAGTACTTC.